This T cell receptor (beta chain) is drawn from a study of shared clonotypes between healthy human individuals. Germline V lookup: CDR1 LNHDA, CDR2 SQIVND (reference sequence). CDR3 length: 16 residues. V was pared by 5 bases and J by 4 bases, with 7 bases of the junction left unmatched. Only in-frame clones appear in the TCRdb table, and some are missing; sequencing was by immunoSEQ multiplex PCR. The table includes more than 2,000,000 clones, 85% to 95% detected once. This sequence was found in a young man in good health. Some clones in this sample may be carry-over from other donors' samples. Sequencing was done on a sample of naive CD4+ T cells from PBMCs. The subset denotes: CD45RA+ positively selected. J is TRBJ2-5 and V is TRBV19, with 13 positions matching TRBD2. The CDR3 sequence: CASSPRLAGGRETQYF. In DNA form, the CDR3 reads TGTGCCAGTAGTCCTCGACTAGCGGGAGGAAGAGAGACCCAGTACTTC.